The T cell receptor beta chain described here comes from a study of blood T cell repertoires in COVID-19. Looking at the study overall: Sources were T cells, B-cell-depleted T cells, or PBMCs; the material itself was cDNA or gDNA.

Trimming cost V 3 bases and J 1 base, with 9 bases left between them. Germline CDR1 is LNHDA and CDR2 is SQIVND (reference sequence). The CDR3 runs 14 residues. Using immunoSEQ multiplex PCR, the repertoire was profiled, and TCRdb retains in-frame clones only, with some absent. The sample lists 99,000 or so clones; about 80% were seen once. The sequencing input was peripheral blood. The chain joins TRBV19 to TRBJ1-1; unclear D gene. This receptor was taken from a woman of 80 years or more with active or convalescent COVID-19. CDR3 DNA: TGTGCCAGTAGTATTACACAGACGAACACTGAAGCTTTCTTT. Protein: CASSITQTNTEAFF.